Here is one T cell receptor (beta chain) with its context. Its specificity is not known. TCRdb's copy holds only in-frame clones and misses some; the assay was immunoSEQ multiplex PCR. The sample contains tens of thousands of clones, 85% to 95% of which appear only once. This sample is drawn from a study of OX40 agonist ivuxolimab in advanced cancers. Looking at the study overall: Patients' therapy was ivuxolimab, an antibody that acts as an agonist of OX40 (CD134). Points from the study as a whole: The average count of expanded clones was higher among CD8+ T cells than among CD4+.

V shed 6 bases and J 5 bases; nucleotides not matched to a gene: 14. There are 16 residues in the CDR3. CDR1 and CDR2 (germline): LGHNA, YNFKEQ. The V call is TRBV4-2, the J call TRBJ2-5; the match to TRBD1 covers 8 bases. This specimen consisted of CD4+ or CD8+ T cells sorted from blood, obtained in a trial of the OX40 agonist ivuxolimab. The TCR originated in an adult with an advanced solid tumor such as melanoma, head and neck, liver or kidney cancer. The CDR3 reads CASSPEQGGLFETQYF. As DNA, the CDR3 is TGTGCCAGCAGTCCCGAACAGGGGGGTCTTTTTGAGACCCAGTACTTC.